A single sample gave rise to the 27 T cell receptor beta chains below, sequenced in a study of T cell clonality in common variable immunodeficiency. Study outcomes and limitations: Common variable immunodeficiency TCR beta sequences reportedly had fewer deletions and N-nucleotide insertions.

Sequencing used immunoSEQ multiplex PCR; TCRdb keeps in-frame clones, though not all of them. This sample carries 25,000 to 30,000 clones, none of them present only once. These receptors are not linked to any known antigen. The source material was peripheral blood mononuclear cells. Every receptor here comes from a human donor with common variable immunodeficiency.

Worth noting for this clone: From the germline J gene comes the end of the CDR3, since the read stops 3 residues before it. This sequence joins TRBV2 and TRBJ2-7; a weak D match, TRBD2 (5 bases). CDR3 length: 14 amino acids. The V end was cut by 6 bases, the J end by 3 bases, with 15 bases between. Germline CDR1 reads SNHLY; CDR2 reads FYNNEI. The CDR3 bases that were read are TGTGCCAGCAGACCCCTAGCAGGTAGCTACGAG. Encoded protein: CASRPLAGSYE. The whole CDR3 protein is CASRPLAGSYEQYF. Full variable domain (outside the CDR3, taken from reference TRBV2 and TRBJ2-7): EPEVTQTPSHQVTQMGQEVILRCVPISNHLYFYWYRQILGQKVEFLVSFYNNEISEKSEIFDDQFSVERPDGSNFTLKIRSTKLEDSAMYFCASRPLAGSYEQYFGPGTRLTVT.

Many counts were recorded for this clone. Read data end 3 residues before the CDR3 end; the end is taken from the germline J gene. The V gene is TRBV30, the J gene TRBJ1-5; 7 bases are shared with TRBD1. The trim removed 2 bases at V and 0 bases at J, leaving 4 bases unmatched. This CDR3 is 15 amino acids long. Germline CDR1 and CDR2: GTSNPN and SVGIG (reference sequence). Partial CDR3 DNA: TGTGCCTGGAGTTTGGACAGGCTTAGCAATCAGCCC. Translating it yields CAWSLDRLSNQP. The CDR3 reads in full as CAWSLDRLSNQPQHF. Using reference TRBV30 and TRBJ1-5 for the parts outside the CDR3, the full variable domain is SQTIHQWPATLVQPVGSPLSLECTVEGTSNPNLYWYRQAAGRGLQLLFYSVGIGQISSEVPQNLSASRPQDRQFILSSKKLLLSDSGFYLCAWSLDRLSNQPQHFGDGTRLSIL.

Concerning this clone: With the read ending 3 residues before the CDR3 end, the germline J gene is used to fill in that end. This sequence joins TRBV6-4 and TRBJ2-1; 7 nucleotides align to TRBD2. This CDR3 is 13 amino acids long. J was trimmed by 8 bases and V by 4 bases; bases with no gene match: 5. CDR1 and CDR2 from the germline V gene are MRHNA and SNTAGT. The covered CDR3 bases are TGTGCCAGCAGTGTCGGACTAGGGTATGAG. Translation: CASSVGLGYE. The complete CDR3 sequence is CASSVGLGYEQFF.

This clone was counted many times. The read finishes 3 residues shy of the CDR3 end, and the germline J gene is used to complete it. V gene TRBV5-6 combines with J gene TRBJ1-5, with D possibly matching TRBD1 (5 bases). Germline V CDR1 and CDR2: SGHDT, YYEEEE. The CDR3 runs 14 residues. The V gene lost 2 bases and the J gene lost 3 bases, with 9 bases spanning the gap. CDR3 sequence: CASSLQENNQPQHF. Incomplete CDR3 DNA: TGTGCCAGCAGCTTACAGGAGAACAATCAGCCC.

There are many counts of this clone. The sequenced fragment ends 3 residues before the CDR3 boundary, so the rest is inferred from the germline J gene. The V call is TRBV18, the J call TRBJ1-2; D is unclear. The germline V and J ends were trimmed by 5 bases and 2 bases, with 9 bases remaining between them. This CDR3 spans 13 amino acids. Germline V gives CDR1 KGHSH, CDR2 LQKENI. The CDR3 bases that were read are TGTGCCAGCTCATCGACAACAAACTATGGC. Residues: CASSSTTNYG. The whole CDR3 protein reads CASSSTTNYGYTF.

In its sample, this clone was seen many times. The CDR3 extends 3 residues past the end of the read, so its final part is completed from the germline J gene. The chain combines TRBV30 with TRBJ2-7; a weak D match, TRBD1 (6 bases). The CDR3 is made up of 12 amino acids. The V end was cut by 8 bases, the J end by 2 bases, with 13 bases between. From germline, CDR1 is GTSNPN and CDR2 SVGIG (reference sequence). The DNA read from the CDR3 is TGTGCCACCCAGACAGGCCCCTACGAG. Residues: CATQTGPYE. Given in full, the CDR3 is CATQTGPYEQYF.

This clone was recorded many times. The read is 3 residues too short to cover the CDR3 end, so that end is filled in from the germline J gene. The chain carries TRBV19 and TRBJ2-7; D is tentatively TRBD1 or TRBD2 (5 bases each). V lost 10 bases to trimming and J lost 6 bases, with 13 bases between them. Germline V gene sequence: CDR1 LNHDA, CDR2 SQIVND (reference sequence). This CDR3 is built from 11 residues. The sequenced CDR3 bases are TGTGCCACAACGAGGGGTGGCGAG. Translation gives CATTRGGE. The CDR3 as a whole reads CATTRGGEQYF.

This clone was seen ten or more times. The read stops 3 residues short of the end of the CDR3; the missing end is completed from the germline J gene. The chain is built from TRBV19 and TRBJ1-5; D call uncertain. CDR1 is LNHDA, CDR2 SQIVND, per germline (reference sequence). CDR3 length: 15 residues. V lost 3 bases and J 1 base, leaving 10 bases between the germline ends. CDR3 amino acids: CASSMRAQSNQPQHF. Incomplete CDR3 DNA: TGTGCCAGTAGTATGCGGGCTCAAAGCAATCAGCCC.

At least ten counts were recorded for this clone. The DNA ends 3 residues before the CDR3 does, and the rest of the CDR3 is filled in from the germline J gene. The chain uses TRBV20-1 and TRBJ1-6, with 8 positions matching TRBD1. The CDR3 totals 13 residues. After removal of 3 bases from V and 9 bases from J, the junction contained 4 bases not matched to a gene. Germline V lookup: CDR1 DFQATT, CDR2 SNEGSKA (reference sequence). This CDR3 reads CSASYRGGSPLHF. The CDR3 bases that were read are TGCAGTGCTAGTTACAGGGGGGGTTCACCC.

Only a few counts were recorded for this clone. The read terminates 3 residues ahead of where the CDR3 ends, so the germline J gene completes it. The rearrangement uses TRBV7-9 and TRBJ1-2; the D is unclear. Germline V CDR1 and CDR2: SEHNR, FQNEAQ (reference sequence). The CDR3 consists of 12 residues. The CDR3 loop reads CASSFFTGGYTF. Partial CDR3 DNA: TGTGCCAGCAGCTTCTTCACGGGGGGC.

This clone was detected a few times. The CDR3 extends 3 residues past the end of the read, so its final part is completed from the germline J gene. The chain employs TRBV30 and TRBJ1-2, with D perhaps TRBD1 (5 bases). This CDR3 comprises 13 residues. The ends were cut back, 3 bases at V and 2 bases at J, with 10 bases in the middle. CDR1 is GTSNPN and CDR2 is SVGIG in the germline V gene (reference sequence). The DNA read from the CDR3 is TGTGCCTGGAGCGTCCGACAGAACTATGGC. As protein: CAWSVRQNYG. The whole CDR3 region reads CAWSVRQNYGYTF. Full variable domain (missing parts from reference TRBV30 and TRBJ1-2): SQTIHQWPATLVQPVGSPLSLECTVEGTSNPNLYWYRQAAGRGLQLLFYSVGIGQISSEVPQNLSASRPQDRQFILSSKKLLLSDSGFYLCAWSVRQNYGYTFGSGTRLTVV.

This clone was found many times. The read gets to within 3 residues of the CDR3 end, and the germline J gene fills in the rest. The chain links TRBV30 to TRBJ2-5; 8 bases agree with TRBD2. The CDR3 covers 13 residues. V shed 8 bases, J shed 6 bases, and the junction held 11 bases outside the gene matches. The germline V gene encodes CDR1 GTSNPN and CDR2 SVGIG (reference sequence). The CDR3 spells CALSPGGAKTQYF. The part of the CDR3 DNA that was read is TGTGCCCTATCACCGGGGGGGGCGAAGACC.

Remarks on this clone: The read falls 3 residues short of the CDR3 end, and the missing part is taken from the germline J gene. This sequence joins TRBV10-1 and TRBJ2-1, with 11 bases fitting TRBD1. The length of the CDR3 is 19 residues. The V and J ends lost 0 bases and 4 bases, in that order; junction bases with no gene match: 11. Germline CDR1 is WNHNN and CDR2 is SYGVQD (reference sequence). CDR3 bases read: TGCGCCAGCAGTGAGTCAATCGTTAGGACAGGGGGCAGGTACAATGAG. It translates to CASSESIVRTGGRYNE. The full CDR3 protein is CASSESIVRTGGRYNEQFF.

Worth noting for this clone: Read coverage stops 3 residues before the CDR3 terminus; the germline J gene supplies the remainder. The genes are TRBV20-1 and TRBJ2-7; 7 nucleotides agree with TRBD1. Germline V gives CDR1 DFQATT, CDR2 SNEGSKA (reference sequence). The CDR3 sequence is 12 residues long. V was clipped by 5 bases and J by 4 bases; unmatched bases: 5. The covered CDR3 bases are TGCAGTGCTCTTGGGACAGTATACGAG. Protein: CSALGTVYE. The whole CDR3 sequence reads CSALGTVYEQYF.

Comments on this clone: The sequenced fragment ends 3 residues before the CDR3 boundary, so the rest is inferred from the germline J gene. The chain has TRBV5-4 and TRBJ2-1; no firm D call. Germline values: CDR1 SGHNT, CDR2 YYREEE (reference sequence). V was clipped by 2 bases and J by 3 bases, with 6 bases between them. There are 13 residues in the CDR3. CDR3 DNA, as far as it was read: TGTGCCAGCAGCTTCCAAGGCTACAATGAG. Its protein product is CASSFQGYNE. The entire CDR3 is CASSFQGYNEQFF.

There are many counts of this clone. The CDR3 DNA, read in part, is TGTGCCAGCAGGGGCGCGTCTTACCAAGAGACC. Translated: CASRGASYQET. The entire CDR3 reads CASRGASYQETQYF. The V call is TRBV2, the J call TRBJ2-5; D is unclear. The sequence runs out 3 residues before the end of the CDR3; the remainder is reconstructed from the germline J gene. The CDR3 contains 14 residues. The V end lost 6 bases, the J end lost 0 bases, and 11 bases lay between the germline ends. Germline lookup yields CDR1 SNHLY and CDR2 FYNNEI.

The sample holds a few counts of this clone. The DNA ends 3 residues before the CDR3 does, and the rest of the CDR3 is filled in from the germline J gene. This sample also contains other DNA sequences that code for the same CDR3. V usage is TRBV6-1 and J usage is TRBJ2-7; 7 bases align to TRBD1. The CDR3 sequence is 13 residues long. J gave up 4 bases and V 6 bases, and 6 bases lay outside the gene matches. Germline CDR1 MNHNS, CDR2 SASEGT. CDR3 sequence reads: CASSEQGSYEQYF. The covered CDR3 bases are TGTGCCAGCAGCGAACAGGGGTCGTACGAG.

This clone was seen repeatedly, ten times or more. The read halts 3 residues ahead of the CDR3 end, with the missing end drawn from the germline J gene. The chain is built from TRBV19 and TRBJ2-2; 12 nucleotides agree with TRBD1. CDR1 and CDR2 from the germline V gene are LNHDA and SQIVND (reference sequence). This CDR3 has 15 amino acids. Trimming at V came to 10 bases and at J to 5 bases, leaving 8 bases not matched to a gene. The DNA read from the CDR3 is TGTGCCACTAACCGGGACAGGGGGCTGACCGGGGAG. Its translation is CATNRDRGLTGE. The CDR3 in full is CATNRDRGLTGELFF.

This clone came up many times. The read ends 3 residues early relative to the CDR3; the germline J gene fills the gap. This chain links TRBV2 with TRBJ1-4; no definite D call. Looked up from germline, CDR1 is SNHLY and CDR2 is FYNNEI. Trimming took 7 bases from V and 0 from J, leaving 12 bases between them. The CDR3 runs 15 residues. The sequenced part of the CDR3 DNA is TGTGCCAGCACCCCCTACAGCTCAACTAATGAAAAA. It encodes CASTPYSSTNEK. From start to end, the CDR3 is CASTPYSSTNEKLFF.

This clone was counted many times. The sequenced fragment ends 3 residues before the CDR3 boundary, so the rest is inferred from the germline J gene. V usage is TRBV28 and J usage is TRBJ2-1; D assignment may be TRBD1 or TRBD2 (6 bases each). V was shortened by 5 bases and J by 9 bases, with 11 bases between the two germline ends. CDR3 size: 12 residues. The germline gives CDR1 MDHEN, CDR2 SYDVKM. The CDR3 reads CASSPQGGEQFF. The CDR3 DNA, read in part, is TGTGCCAGCAGTCCACAGGGAGGTGAG.

The table lists this clone with many counts. The CDR3 goes on 3 residues after the read ends, and that part is filled in from the germline J gene. The chain employs TRBV20-1 and TRBJ2-1, with 8 bases lining up with TRBD2. The germline V gene has CDR1 DFQATT and CDR2 SNEGSKA (reference sequence). The CDR3 has 14 amino acids. The trim removed 3 bases at V and 8 bases at J, leaving 9 bases unmatched. This CDR3 reads CSASGVAGTDEQFF. The part of the CDR3 DNA that was read is TGCAGTGCTAGTGGGGTAGCGGGAACGGATGAG.

This clone was counted many times. The CDR3 goes on 3 residues after the read ends, and that part is filled in from the germline J gene. The rearrangement joins TRBV29-1 to TRBJ2-1, with D perhaps TRBD1 (7 bases). Trimming removed 6 bases at V and 4 bases at J, with 16 bases between. The CDR3 spans 14 residues. CDR1 SQVTM and CDR2 ANQGSEA come from the germline V gene. The CDR3 is CSVPGRGDYNEQFF. The sequenced part of the CDR3 DNA is TGCAGCGTCCCCGGCAGGGGGGATTACAATGAG.

Note on this clone: The CDR3 end lies 3 residues beyond the end of the read and is filled in from the germline J gene. The chain uses TRBV5-8 and TRBJ2-5; TRBD1 is a possible D gene (5 bases). The CDR3 covers 13 residues. From germline, CDR1 is SGHTS and CDR2 YDEGEE. Trimming took 5 bases from V and 5 from J, leaving 13 bases between them. The sequenced part of the CDR3 DNA is TGTGCCAGCAGAGGCAGGGCAGGGGAGACC. Translation gives CASRGRAGET. The full CDR3 protein reads CASRGRAGETQYF.

A few counts support this clone. The read ends 3 residues before the CDR3 terminus; that terminus is restored from the germline J gene. The gene calls are TRBV19 and TRBJ2-7; possibly TRBD1 for D (5 bases). The CDR3 extends over 13 amino acids. CDR1 LNHDA and CDR2 SQIVND come from the germline V gene (reference sequence). The V end lost 1 base, the J end lost 4 bases, and 8 bases lay between the germline ends. Partial CDR3 DNA: TGTGCCAGTAGTATAGGTAGGGGATACGAG. Protein sequence: CASSIGRGYE. The entire CDR3 protein reads CASSIGRGYEQYF.

This clone has a handful of counts. The CDR3 reads CSARDTGGQAFF. The covered CDR3 bases are TGCAGTGCTAGAGATACAGGGGGCCAA. The chain employs TRBV20-1 and TRBJ1-1; the match to TRBD1 covers 9 bases. The CDR3 end is not reached by the read, which stops 3 residues before it; the germline J gene fills it in. This CDR3 region has 12 residues. Germline assignment: CDR1 DFQATT and CDR2 SNEGSKA (reference sequence).

This clone was seen many times. Sequencing ends 3 residues short of the CDR3 end; the germline J gene provides the rest. The chain links TRBV6-2 or TRBV6-3 to TRBJ2-1; 9 nucleotides match TRBD1. The CDR3 length is 15 residues. V lost 5 bases to trimming and J lost 4 bases; unmatched junction nucleotides: 6. Germline V gene lookup returns CDR1 MNHEY and CDR2 SVGEGT. CDR3: CASSGTGGAYNEQFF. Partial CDR3 DNA: TGTGCCAGCAGTGGCACAGGGGGCGCTTACAATGAG.

In its sample, this clone was seen many times. Sequencing ends 3 residues short of the CDR3 end; the germline J gene provides the rest. This sequence joins TRBV6-1 and TRBJ2-7; D perhaps matches TRBD1 (5 bases). The CDR3 is made up of 13 amino acids. V was clipped by 6 bases and J by 5 bases, with 14 bases between them. The V gene's germline CDR1 is MNHNS and CDR2 SASEGT. The CDR3 is CASRESRVHEQYF. The sequenced part of the CDR3 DNA is TGTGCCAGCAGAGAAAGCAGGGTCCACGAG.